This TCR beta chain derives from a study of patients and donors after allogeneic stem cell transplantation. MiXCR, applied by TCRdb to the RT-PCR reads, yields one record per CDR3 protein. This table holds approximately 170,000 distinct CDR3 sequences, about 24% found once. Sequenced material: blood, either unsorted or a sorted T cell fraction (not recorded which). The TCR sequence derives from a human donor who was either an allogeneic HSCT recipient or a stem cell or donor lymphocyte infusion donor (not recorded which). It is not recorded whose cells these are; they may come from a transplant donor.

Here the CDR3 DNA reads TGCGCCAGCAGCTTCTGGCAGGAGACCCAGTACTTC. Amino acid sequence: CASSFWQETQYF. The gene calls are TRBV5-1 and TRBJ2-5; D is uncertain. The CDR3 spans 12 residues. Between the trimmed V and J ends, which lost 2 bases and 5 bases, there was a span of 7 bases. Germline CDR1 SGHRS, CDR2 YFSETQ.